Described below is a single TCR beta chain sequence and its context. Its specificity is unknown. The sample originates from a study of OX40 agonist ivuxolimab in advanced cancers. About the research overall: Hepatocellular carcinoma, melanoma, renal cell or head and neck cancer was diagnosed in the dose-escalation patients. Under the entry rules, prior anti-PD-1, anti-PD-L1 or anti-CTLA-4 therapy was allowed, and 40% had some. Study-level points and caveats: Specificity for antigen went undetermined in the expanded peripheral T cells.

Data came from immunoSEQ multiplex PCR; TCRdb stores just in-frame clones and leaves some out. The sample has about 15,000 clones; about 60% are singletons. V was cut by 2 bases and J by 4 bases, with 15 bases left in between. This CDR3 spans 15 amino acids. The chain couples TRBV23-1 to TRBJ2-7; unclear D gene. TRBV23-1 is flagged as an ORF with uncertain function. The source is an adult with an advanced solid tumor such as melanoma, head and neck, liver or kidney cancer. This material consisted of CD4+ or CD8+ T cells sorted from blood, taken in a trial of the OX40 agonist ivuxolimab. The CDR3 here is CASSQRLLPSYEQYF. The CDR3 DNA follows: TGCGCCAGCAGTCAACGGCTGCTCCCTTCTTACGAGCAGTACTTC.